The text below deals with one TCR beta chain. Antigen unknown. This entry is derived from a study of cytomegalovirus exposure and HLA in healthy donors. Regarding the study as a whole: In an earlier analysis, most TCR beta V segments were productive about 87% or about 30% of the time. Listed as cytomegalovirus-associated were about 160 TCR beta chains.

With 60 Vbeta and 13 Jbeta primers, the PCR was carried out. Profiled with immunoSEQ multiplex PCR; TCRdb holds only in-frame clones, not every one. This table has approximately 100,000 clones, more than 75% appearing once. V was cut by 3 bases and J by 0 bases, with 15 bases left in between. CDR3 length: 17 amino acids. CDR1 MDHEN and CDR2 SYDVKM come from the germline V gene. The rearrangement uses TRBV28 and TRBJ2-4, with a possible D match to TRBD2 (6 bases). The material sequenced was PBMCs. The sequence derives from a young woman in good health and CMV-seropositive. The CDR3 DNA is TGTGCCAGCAGTTTGATGAGTACGGGGGTAGCCAAAAACATTCAGTACTTC. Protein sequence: CASSLMSTGVAKNIQYF.